This T cell receptor (beta chain) comes out of a study of cytomegalovirus exposure and HLA in healthy donors. Study-wide points: An ancestry cluster, one associated with Asian ancestry, reportedly showed fewer N-insertions than the approximately 670-donor mean in a later analysis.

For this clone: Its antigen is unknown.

Primers included in the PCR were 60 Vbeta and 13 Jbeta primers. Only in-frame clones appear in the TCRdb table, and some are missing; sequencing was by immunoSEQ multiplex PCR. The sample carries some 130,000 clones, roughly 71% recorded once. The CDR3 covers 15 residues. Deletions cut 5 bases from V and 0 bases from J, with 11 bases between. Germline V gives CDR1 SNHLY, CDR2 FYNNEI. This chain joins TRBV2 and TRBJ2-1; no reliable D call. The sequenced sample consisted of PBMCs. The receptor was isolated from a man aged 25-45 years in good health and CMV-seronegative. In DNA form, the CDR3 reads TGTGCCAGCAGTTTAACTATTCACTCCTACAATGAGCAGTTCTTC. Its protein product is CASSLTIHSYNEQFF.